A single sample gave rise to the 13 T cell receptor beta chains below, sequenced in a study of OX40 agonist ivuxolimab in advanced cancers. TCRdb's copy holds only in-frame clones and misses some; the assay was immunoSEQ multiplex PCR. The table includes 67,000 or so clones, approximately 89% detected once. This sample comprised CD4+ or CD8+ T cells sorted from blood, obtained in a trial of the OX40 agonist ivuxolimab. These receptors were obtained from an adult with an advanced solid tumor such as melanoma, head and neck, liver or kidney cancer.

CDR3: CAGAGTSNNEQFF. The DNA of the CDR3 is TGTGCCGGTGCCGGGACTAGCAACAATGAGCAGTTCTTC. This rearrangement joins TRBV2 to TRBJ2-1; 9 nucleotides line up with TRBD2. Germline V lookup: CDR1 SNHLY, CDR2 FYNNEI. The CDR3 is 13 residues long. V shed 11 bases and J 5 bases; nucleotides not matched to a gene: 7. Supplemented by reference TRBV2 and TRBJ2-1, the full variable domain reads EPEVTQTPSHQVTQMGQEVILRCVPISNHLYFYWYRQILGQKVEFLVSFYNNEISEKSEIFDDQFSVERPDGSNFTLKIRSTKLEDSAMYFCAGAGTSNNEQFFGPGTRLTVL.

The DNA of the CDR3 is TGTGCCAGCAGCTCGACAGGGCTCCTCTATGGCTACACCTTC. Its protein product is CASSSTGLLYGYTF. The chain combines TRBV7-9 with TRBJ1-2; 7 bases match TRBD1. V was clipped by 4 bases and J by 4 bases; unmatched bases: 6. The CDR3 covers 14 residues. Germline V lookup: CDR1 SEHNR, CDR2 FQNEAQ (reference sequence).

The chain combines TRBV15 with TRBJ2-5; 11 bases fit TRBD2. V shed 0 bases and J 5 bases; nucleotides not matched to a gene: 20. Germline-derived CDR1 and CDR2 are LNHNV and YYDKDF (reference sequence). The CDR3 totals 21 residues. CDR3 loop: CATSRDSRGTLAGGPGETQYF. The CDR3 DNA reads TGTGCCACCAGCAGAGATTCGAGGGGCACCTTAGCGGGGGGGCCCGGGGAGACCCAGTACTTC.

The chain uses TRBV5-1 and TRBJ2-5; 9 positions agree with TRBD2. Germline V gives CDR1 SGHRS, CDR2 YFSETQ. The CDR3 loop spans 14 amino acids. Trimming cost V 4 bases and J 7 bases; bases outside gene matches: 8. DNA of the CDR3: TGCGCCAGCAGCAATAGCGGGGGAAGTGGGACCCAGTACTTC. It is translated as CASSNSGGSGTQYF.

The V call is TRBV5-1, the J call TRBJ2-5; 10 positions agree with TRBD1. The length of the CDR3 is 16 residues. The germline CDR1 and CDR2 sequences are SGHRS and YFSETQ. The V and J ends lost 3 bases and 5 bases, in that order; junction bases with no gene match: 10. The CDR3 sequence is CASSWTGTGAEETQYF. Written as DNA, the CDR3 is TGCGCCAGCAGCTGGACCGGGACAGGGGCTGAGGAGACCCAGTACTTC.

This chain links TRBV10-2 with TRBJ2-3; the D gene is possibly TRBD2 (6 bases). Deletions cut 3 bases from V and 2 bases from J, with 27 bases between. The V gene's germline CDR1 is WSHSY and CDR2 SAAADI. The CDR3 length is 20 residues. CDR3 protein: CASSDRTGESRRTITDTQYF. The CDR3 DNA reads TGCGCCAGCAGTGACCGAACGGGGGAATCCCGTCGTACTATCACAGATACGCAGTATTTT.

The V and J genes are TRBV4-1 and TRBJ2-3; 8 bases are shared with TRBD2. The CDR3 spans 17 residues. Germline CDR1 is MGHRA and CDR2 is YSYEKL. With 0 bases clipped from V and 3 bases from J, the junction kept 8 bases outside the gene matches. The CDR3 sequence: CASSQDWRRGVTDTQYF. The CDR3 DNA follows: TGCGCCAGCAGCCAAGACTGGCGGCGGGGGGTAACAGATACGCAGTATTTT.

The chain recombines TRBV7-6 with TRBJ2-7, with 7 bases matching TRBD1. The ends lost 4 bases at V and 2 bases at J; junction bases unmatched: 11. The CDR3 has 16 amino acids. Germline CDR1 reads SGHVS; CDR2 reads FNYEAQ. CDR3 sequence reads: CASSWVRTGRTYEQYF. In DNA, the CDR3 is TGTGCCAGCAGCTGGGTTCGGACAGGCCGGACCTACGAGCAGTACTTC.

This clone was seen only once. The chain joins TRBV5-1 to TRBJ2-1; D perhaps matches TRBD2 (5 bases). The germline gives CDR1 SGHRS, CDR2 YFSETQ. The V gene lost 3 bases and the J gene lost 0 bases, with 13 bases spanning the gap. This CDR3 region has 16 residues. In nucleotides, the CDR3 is TGCGCCAGCAGCTCTTCTTTGAGGGTCTCCTACAATGAGCAGTTCTTC. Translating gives CASSSSLRVSYNEQFF.

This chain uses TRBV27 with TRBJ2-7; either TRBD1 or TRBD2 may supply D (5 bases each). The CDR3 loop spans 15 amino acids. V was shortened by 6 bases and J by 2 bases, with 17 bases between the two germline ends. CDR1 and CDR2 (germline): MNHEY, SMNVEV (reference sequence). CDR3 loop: CASRRGTENTYEQYF. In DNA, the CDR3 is TGTGCCAGCAGACGAGGGACGGAAAATACCTACGAGCAGTACTTC.

Here the CDR3 reads CASGLPGVEGYTF. CDR3 nucleotides: TGTGCTAGTGGTTTGCCCGGGGTAGAAGGCTACACCTTC. The chain employs TRBV12-5 and TRBJ1-2, with D hard to call. CDR3 length: 13 amino acids. Looked up from germline, CDR1 is LGHNT and CDR2 is FRNRAP. V lost 2 bases and J lost 8, with 12 bases in between.

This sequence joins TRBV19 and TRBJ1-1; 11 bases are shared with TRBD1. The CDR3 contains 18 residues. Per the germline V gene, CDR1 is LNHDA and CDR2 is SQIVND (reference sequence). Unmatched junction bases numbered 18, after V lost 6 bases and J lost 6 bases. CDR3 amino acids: CASSRYPGGTGGRAEAFF. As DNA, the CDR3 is TGTGCCAGTAGCCGCTACCCTGGCGGGACAGGGGGTCGGGCTGAAGCTTTCTTT.

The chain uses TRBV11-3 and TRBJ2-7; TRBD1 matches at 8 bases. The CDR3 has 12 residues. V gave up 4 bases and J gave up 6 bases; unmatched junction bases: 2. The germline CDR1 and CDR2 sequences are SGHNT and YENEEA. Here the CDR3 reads CASSSTGGEQYF. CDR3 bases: TGTGCCAGCAGCTCAACAGGGGGCGAGCAGTACTTC. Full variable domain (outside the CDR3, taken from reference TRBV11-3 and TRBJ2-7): EAGVVQSPRYKIIEKKQPVAFWCNPISGHNTLYWYLQNLGQGPELLIRYENEEAVDDSQLPKDRFSAERLKGVDSTLKIQPAELGDSAVYLCASSSTGGEQYFGPGTRLTVT.